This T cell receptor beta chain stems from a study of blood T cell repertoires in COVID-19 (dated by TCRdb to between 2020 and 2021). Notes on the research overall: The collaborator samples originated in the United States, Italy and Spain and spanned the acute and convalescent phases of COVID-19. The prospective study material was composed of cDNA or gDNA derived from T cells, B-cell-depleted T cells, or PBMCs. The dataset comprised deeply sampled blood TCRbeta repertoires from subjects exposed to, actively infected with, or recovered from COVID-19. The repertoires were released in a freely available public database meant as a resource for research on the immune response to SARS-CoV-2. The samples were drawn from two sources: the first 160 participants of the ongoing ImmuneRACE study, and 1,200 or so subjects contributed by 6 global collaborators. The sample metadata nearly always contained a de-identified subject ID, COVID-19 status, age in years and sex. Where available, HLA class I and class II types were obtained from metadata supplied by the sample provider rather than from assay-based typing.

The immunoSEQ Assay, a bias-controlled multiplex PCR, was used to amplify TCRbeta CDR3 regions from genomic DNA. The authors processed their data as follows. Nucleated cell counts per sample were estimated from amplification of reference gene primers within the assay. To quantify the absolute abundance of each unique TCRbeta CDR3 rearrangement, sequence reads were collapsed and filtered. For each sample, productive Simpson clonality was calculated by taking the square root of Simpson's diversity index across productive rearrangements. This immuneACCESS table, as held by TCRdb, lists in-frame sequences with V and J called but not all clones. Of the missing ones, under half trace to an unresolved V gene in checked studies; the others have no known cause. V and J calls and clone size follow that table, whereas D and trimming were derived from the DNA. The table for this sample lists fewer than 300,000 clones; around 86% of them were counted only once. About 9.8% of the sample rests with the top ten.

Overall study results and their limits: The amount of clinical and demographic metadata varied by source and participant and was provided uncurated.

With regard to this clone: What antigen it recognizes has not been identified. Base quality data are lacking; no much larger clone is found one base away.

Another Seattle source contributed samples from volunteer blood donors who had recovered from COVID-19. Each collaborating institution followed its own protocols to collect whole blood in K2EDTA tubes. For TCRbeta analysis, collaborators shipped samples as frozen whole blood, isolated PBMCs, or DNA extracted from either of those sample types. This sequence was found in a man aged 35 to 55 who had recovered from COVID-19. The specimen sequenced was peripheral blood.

The CDR3: CASSAYNSGGYTF. The sequence in DNA is TGTGCCAGCAGCGCGTACAACAGTGGAGGCTACACCTTC. Here the chain combines TRBV9 and TRBJ1-2; the D gene assignment is ambiguous. Reading the germline V gene gives CDR1 SGDLS and CDR2 YYNGEE. V sheds 3 bases and J sheds 8 bases, leaving 14 bases between their ends. The CDR3 starts with the cysteine, ends with the phenylalanine, and has 13 residues. The sequence is cut down to CDR3 DNA, 39 bases in frame from base 1.